The 27 T cell receptor beta chains below come from one sample, sequenced in a study of somatic mutations in cytotoxic T cells in rheumatoid arthritis. Assay: immunoSEQ multiplex PCR; the TCRdb copy retains only in-frame clones and omits some. This sample has 9,500 to 15,000 clones, with roughly 87% found just once. The source material was CD8+ T cells sorted from blood. Receptor source: a woman aged 55-70 years in good health.

V is TRBV5-6 and J is TRBJ1-3; D remains ambiguous. This CDR3 has 16 residues. Germline lookup yields CDR1 SGHDT and CDR2 YYEEEE. Trimming took 0 bases from V and 3 from J, leaving 13 bases between them. The CDR3 DNA reads TGTGCCAGCAGCTTGGCCGGCGGGCCGGGTGGAAACACCATATATTTT. It specifies CASSLAGGPGGNTIYF.

The DNA of the CDR3 is TGCGCCAGCAGCTTGTTTGAGGGGGCAGACTATGGCTACACCTTC. Translation: CASSLFEGADYGYTF. The J gene is TRBJ1-2, the V gene TRBV5-1; 7 bases are shared with TRBD1. Looked up from germline, CDR1 is SGHRS and CDR2 is YFSETQ. There are 15 residues in the CDR3. Trimming at V came to 1 base and at J to 3 bases, leaving 6 bases not matched to a gene.

V gene TRBV13 combines with J gene TRBJ2-1; 8 positions agree with TRBD2. The CDR3 length is 15 residues. Germline V gives CDR1 PRHDT, CDR2 FYEKMQ (reference sequence). The J segment lost 8 bases and the V segment lost 1 base, leaving 7 bases of the junction unmatched. The CDR3 DNA reads as TGTGCCAGCAGCTTAGTCGCCGGGGGGGAACATGAGCAGTTCTTC. Its protein is CASSLVAGGEHEQFF.

The chain combines TRBV14 with TRBJ1-5, with D perhaps matching TRBD1 (6 bases). Trimming stripped 5 bases from V and 0 bases from J, with 29 bases between. The CDR3 has 21 amino acids. Germline CDR1 reads SGHDN; CDR2 reads FVKESK. Written as DNA, the CDR3 is TGTGCCAGCAGCATGCAAGAGCCACTCCAGAGGACAGCTTATAGCAATCAGCCCCAGCATTTT. Translating gives CASSMQEPLQRTAYSNQPQHF.

This rearrangement joins TRBV28 to TRBJ2-1; 10 nucleotides match TRBD1. The germline V gene encodes CDR1 MDHEN and CDR2 SYDVKM. Trimming took 5 bases from V and 6 from J; bases not matched to a gene: 7. The CDR3 spans 15 residues. CDR3 region: CASSRPTGGFNEQFF. The CDR3 DNA reads TGTGCCAGCAGTCGCCCGACAGGGGGCTTCAATGAGCAGTTCTTC.

This clone was counted a single time. This chain uses TRBV13 with TRBJ1-1; D is ambiguous. This CDR3 has 16 residues. Germline V CDR1 and CDR2: PRHDT, FYEKMQ (reference sequence). V shed 5 bases and J shed 2 bases, with 18 bases lying between them. The CDR3, as DNA: TGTGCCAGCAGCCTCCATGGGCAGAGAGCAAACACTGAAGCTTTCTTT. It translates to CASSLHGQRANTEAFF.

The V call is TRBV5-1, the J call TRBJ2-1; TRBD1 aligns across 7 bases. CDR3 length: 15 amino acids. Germline-derived CDR1 and CDR2 are SGHRS and YFSETQ. With V trimmed by 3 bases and J by 3 bases, 6 bases remained unmatched. The CDR3 DNA reads as TGCGCCAGCAGCTCAGGGGGAACAAACTACAATGAGCAGTTCTTC. It is translated as CASSSGGTNYNEQFF.

The CDR3 bases are TGTGCCACATGGGGGGGGGTCTACGAGCAGTACGTC. Encoded protein: CATWGGVYEQYV. This rearrangement joins TRBV6-6 to TRBJ2-7, with 7 bases matching TRBD2. From germline, CDR1 is MNHNY and CDR2 SVGAGI (reference sequence). V trimming: 10 bases; J trimming: 3 bases; junction bases outside the gene matches: 6. CDR3 length: 12 amino acids.

The chain combines TRBV28 with TRBJ1-5; TRBD1 aligns across 7 bases. V was clipped by 3 bases and J by 2 bases; unmatched bases: 4. The length of the CDR3 is 15 residues. In germline, CDR1 is MDHEN, CDR2 SYDVKM. CDR3 DNA: TGTGCCAGCAGTTTGAACAGGGGTGGCAATCAGCCCCAGCATTTT. Amino acid sequence: CASSLNRGGNQPQHF.

A remark on this clone: The germline gene is not matched at one end of the junction; a read error may be the cause. V gene TRBV7-7 combines with J gene TRBJ2-5; no definite D call. Germline CDR1 and CDR2: SSHAT and FNYEAQ (reference sequence). The CDR3 is 13 residues long. CDR3 nucleotide sequence: TGTGCTAGCAGCTTAGGCGACCAAGAGACCCAGTACTTC. This gives the protein CASSLGDQETQYF.

This rearrangement joins TRBV27 to TRBJ1-1, with a weak D call TRBD1 (5 bases). Per the germline V gene, CDR1 is MNHEY and CDR2 is SMNVEV (reference sequence). Trimming took 0 bases from V and 6 from J, leaving 14 bases between them. The CDR3 runs 15 residues. As DNA, the CDR3 is TGTGCCAGCAGTTTATCTCTCGCAGGGTTGGCTGAAGCTTTCTTT. As protein: CASSLSLAGLAEAFF.

This clone appeared a few times. The chain recombines TRBV6-1 with TRBJ1-1, with 8 positions matching TRBD1. CDR3 size: 14 residues. Looked up from germline, CDR1 is MNHNS and CDR2 is SASEGT. V was pared by 8 bases and J by 5 bases, with 10 bases of the junction left unmatched. The CDR3 sequence is CASGGQGARTEAFF. The CDR3 DNA sequence: TGTGCCAGCGGAGGGCAGGGGGCACGGACTGAAGCTTTCTTT.

This clone was seen a single time. This chain uses TRBV6-5 with TRBJ2-2; possibly TRBD2 for D (6 bases). Germline V CDR1 and CDR2: MNHEY, SVGAGI. The CDR3 consists of 14 residues. V lost 5 bases, J lost 0 bases, and 7 bases lay in between. This CDR3 reads CASSASANTGELFF. In DNA, the CDR3 is TGTGCCAGCAGTGCTAGCGCGAACACCGGGGAGCTGTTTTTT.

The V and J genes are TRBV6-5 and TRBJ1-1; weak D call: TRBD1 (5 bases). Per germline, CDR1 MNHEY and CDR2 SVGAGI. The CDR3 is 13 residues long. V lost 2 bases to trimming and J lost 5 bases, with 9 bases between them. The CDR3 region is CASSYGRGTEAFF. The CDR3 DNA is TGTGCCAGCAGTTACGGGAGGGGTACTGAAGCTTTCTTT.

This clone was found a few times. This sequence joins TRBV5-6 and TRBJ1-5; D unclear. The CDR3 is 15 amino acids. The germline gives CDR1 SGHDT, CDR2 YYEEEE. V gave up 4 bases and J gave up 3 bases, with 14 bases separating them. The CDR3 sequence: CASSKTWQTNQPQHF. The CDR3 bases are TGTGCCAGCAGCAAGACTTGGCAAACCAATCAGCCCCAGCATTTT.

The chain is built from TRBV5-6 and TRBJ1-2; the match to TRBD1 covers 9 bases. In germline, CDR1 is SGHDT, CDR2 YYEEEE. This CDR3 is built from 13 residues. Trimming cost V 4 bases and J 8 bases; bases outside gene matches: 6. DNA for the CDR3: TGTGCCAGCAGCAAGGGACAGGGAAACGGCTACACCTTC. Protein product: CASSKGQGNGYTF.

The chain combines TRBV7-9 with TRBJ2-5; 7 nucleotides match TRBD2. This CDR3 contains 14 residues. The ends lost 5 bases at V and 5 bases at J; junction bases unmatched: 8. The V gene's germline CDR1 is SEHNR and CDR2 FQNEAQ (reference sequence). The CDR3 sequence is CASSPPAGDETQYF. The CDR3 DNA reads as TGTGCCAGCAGCCCTCCCGCGGGGGACGAGACCCAGTACTTC.

V gene TRBV5-4 combines with J gene TRBJ2-3; a weak D match, TRBD1 (6 bases). The V gene lost 3 bases and the J gene lost 4 bases, with 15 bases spanning the gap. Germline assignment: CDR1 SGHNT and CDR2 YYREEE (reference sequence). This CDR3 region has 15 residues. The CDR3: CASSSGDIPPDTQYF. CDR3 in DNA: TGTGCCAGCAGCTCCGGGGACATACCCCCAGATACGCAGTATTTT.

V is TRBV2 and J is TRBJ1-1; D perhaps matches TRBD1 (6 bases). Trimming shortened V by 8 bases and J by 0 bases, and 10 bases separated the two germline ends. Germline V CDR1 and CDR2: SNHLY, FYNNEI. The CDR3 sequence is 13 residues long. The CDR3 protein is CASGDNMNTEAFF. The DNA of the CDR3 is TGTGCCAGCGGGGACAACATGAACACTGAAGCTTTCTTT.

V is TRBV15 and J is TRBJ1-6; possible D gene TRBD1, 6 bases. The CDR3 consists of 17 residues. With 4 bases removed from V and 7 bases from J, the gap between germline ends came to 20 bases. From germline, CDR1 is LNHNV and CDR2 YYDKDF (reference sequence). This CDR3 is CATSTPMATGQNSPLHF. The DNA for the CDR3 is TGTGCCACCAGCACCCCGATGGCTACAGGGCAGAATTCACCCCTCCACTTT.

The chain is built from TRBV9 and TRBJ2-5, with 14 bases aligning to TRBD2. Trimming at V came to 4 bases and at J to 3 bases, leaving 2 bases not matched to a gene. CDR1 is SGDLS, CDR2 YYNGEE, per germline. CDR3 length: 15 amino acids. The CDR3 sequence: CASSPTSGGEETQYF. Written as DNA, the CDR3 is TGTGCCAGCAGCCCGACTAGCGGGGGGGAAGAGACCCAGTACTTC.

In this sample, this clone turned up once. This chain joins TRBV28 and TRBJ2-6; 9 bases are a match to TRBD1. CDR3 length: 18 residues. V gave up 3 bases and J gave up 0 bases; unmatched junction bases: 6. Germline V gene lookup returns CDR1 MDHEN and CDR2 SYDVKM. The CDR3 nucleotides read TGTGCCAGCAGTTTCAGGACAGGGGCTAACTCTGGGGCCAACGTCCTGACTTTC. This sequence encodes CASSFRTGANSGANVLTF.

This chain uses TRBV6-1 with TRBJ1-6; the match to TRBD1 covers 7 bases. V lost 3 bases and J lost 5; bases outside the gene matches: 4. The CDR3 runs 15 residues. Germline CDR1 reads MNHNS; CDR2 reads SASEGT. CDR3 bases: TGTGCCAGCAGTGATGGACAGGACGATAATTCACCCCTCCACTTT. Translation gives CASSDGQDDNSPLHF.

The J gene is TRBJ2-7, the V gene TRBV6-1, with D perhaps matching TRBD2 (6 bases). Germline V gene lookup returns CDR1 MNHNS and CDR2 SASEGT. CDR3 size: 13 residues. Trimming shortened V by 5 bases and J by 3 bases, and 11 bases separated the two germline ends. CDR3 protein: CASSSGTVYEQYF. The CDR3 DNA reads as TGTGCCAGCAGTAGTGGGACTGTCTACGAGCAGTACTTC.

CDR3: CASSLLAGGTDTQYF. CDR3 nucleotide sequence: TGTGCCAGCAGCCTACTAGCGGGGGGCACAGATACGCAGTATTTT. The rearrangement uses TRBV7-9 and TRBJ2-3; 11 nucleotides line up with TRBD2. Germline CDR1 SEHNR, CDR2 FQNEAQ (reference sequence). The V segment lost 5 bases and the J segment 1 base; nucleotides outside the gene matches: 2. This CDR3 has 15 amino acids. Based on the CDR3 plus reference TRBV7-9 and TRBJ2-3, the full variable domain is DTGVSQNPRHKITKRGQNVTFRCDPISEHNRLYWYRQTLGQGPEFLTYFQNEAQLEKSRLLSDRFSAERPKGSFSTLEIQRTEQGDSAMYLCASSLLAGGTDTQYFGPGTRLTVL.

This chain uses TRBV7-6 with TRBJ2-7; 10 bases match TRBD2. Germline V gene sequence: CDR1 SGHVS, CDR2 FNYEAQ. The V gene end was trimmed by 1 base and the J gene end by 3 bases; junction bases not matched to a gene: 3. The CDR3 spans 15 residues. CDR3 DNA: TGTGCCAGCAGCTTAGTGGTAGCGGGGGGCTACGAGCAGTACTTC. Residues: CASSLVVAGGYEQYF.

The rearrangement uses TRBV29-1 and TRBJ2-7; a possible D gene is TRBD1 (6 bases). The ends were cut back, 6 bases at V and 6 bases at J, with 15 bases in the middle. Germline loops: CDR1 SQVTM, CDR2 ANQGSEA. This CDR3 is 12 amino acids long. CDR3 residues: CSVSDSSGEQYV. CDR3 nucleotide sequence: TGCAGCGTCTCGGACAGTTCGGGCGAGCAGTACGTC.